Listed below are T cell receptor beta chains from one sample, sequenced in a study of OX40 agonist ivuxolimab in advanced cancers. The data were produced by immunoSEQ multiplex PCR, yet TCRdb's version contains in-frame clones alone and is incomplete. The sample holds about 46,000 clones, about 90% seen once. The specimen comprised CD4+ or CD8+ T cells sorted from blood, sampled in a trial of the OX40 agonist ivuxolimab. The receptor set was obtained from an adult with an advanced solid tumor such as melanoma, head and neck, liver or kidney cancer. CDR3s leave out the opening cysteine and the closing phenylalanine or tryptophan.

V	CDR3
TRBV19	ASSIWGSLTGELF
TRBV4-3	ASSQDRRGYT
TRBV2	ASSPPLSRTVYNEQF
TRBV18	ASSLTGTSTEAF
TRBV6-1	ASRIDGPYEAF
TRBV4-3	ASSQVAGYEAF
TRBV4-3	ASSRDRGYEQY
TRBV5-1	ASSSNTGWARQGPNTGELF
TRBV10-3	AINSDSSGNTIY
TRBV5-4	ASSYRDSHEQY
TRBV6-6	ASSSLSGAETQY
TRBV7-2	ASSLSGGATPDTQY
TRBV6-5	AVSTGGTEAF
TRBV18	ASSPRIGGTEAF
TRBV19	ASGPVKGPYNEQF
TRBV6-5	ASSRTGTEAF
TRBV7-9	ASTDIRGSQY
TRBV5-4	ASSPRVGQGFDGYT
TRBV6-5	ASIERGTDTQY
TRBV5-1	ASTPGGDFETQY
TRBV30	AWSALMGGSYNEQF
TRBV28	ASRTTGVEGYT
TRBV7-3	ASSLLQYNEQF
TRBV28	ASSYVTRAYGYT
TRBV7-9	ASSLAGASGELF
TRBV9	ASSPHSTDTQY
TRBV12-5	ASGYPGHEQY
TRBV10-3	AISEYGDNEQF
TRBV5-6	ASSSQREVSGELF
TRBV29-1	SVEGGQGHGYT
TRBV7-2	ASSPQRGGWF
TRBV20-1	GRGENYGYT
TRBV7-3	ASSLRGQGDSYNEQF
TRBV4-1	ASMGGGANEQF
TRBV5-6	ASSLEGGLAGGRDEQY
TRBV9	ASSVGADTAPGELF
TRBV4-1	ASSQGLATKETQY